A selection of T cell receptor beta chains follows, all from one sample in a study of control samples from healthy donors and cancer patients. Here immunoSEQ multiplex PCR was the method, and the copy in TCRdb shows in-frame clones only, minus some. Here the sample spans about 120,000 clones, roughly 89% being singletons. Sequenced material: blood. The source of these receptors is a man aged 25-45 years in good health. CDR3s include the opening cysteine and the closing phenylalanine or tryptophan. The order of the fields is J gene, clone size, D gene, V gene, CDR3 DNA, CDR3 protein. The D gene is left open where the match is weak. The size of a clone is reported for some rows only, either as once, few or many, or as a class for expanded clones.

j_call: TRBJ2-5
clone_size: NA
d_call: TRBD2
v_call: TRBV10-3
cdr3_nt: TGTGCCATCAGTGAGCCGACTAGCGGGGGAGTAGAGACCCAGTACTTC
cdr3_aa: CAISEPTSGGVETQYF

j_call: TRBJ1-4
clone_size: NA
d_call: NA
v_call: TRBV18
cdr3_nt: TGTGCCAGCTCTCCATACAATGAAAAACTGTTTTTT
cdr3_aa: CASSPYNEKLFF

j_call: TRBJ2-1
clone_size: NA
d_call: TRBD2
v_call: TRBV7-8
cdr3_nt: TGTGCCAGCAGCTTAGGGCGGGGGGGCCTTAATGAGCAGTTCTTC
cdr3_aa: CASSLGRGGLNEQFF

j_call: TRBJ2-6
clone_size: NA
d_call: NA
v_call: TRBV10-3
cdr3_nt: TGTGCCATCACTAACTCTGGGGCCAACGTCCTGACTTTC
cdr3_aa: CAITNSGANVLTF

j_call: TRBJ1-1
clone_size: NA
d_call: NA
v_call: TRBV2
cdr3_nt: TGTGCCAGCAGTTTCGAGGGGAACACTGAAGCTTTCTTT
cdr3_aa: CASSFEGNTEAFF

j_call: TRBJ1-2
clone_size: NA
d_call: TRBD1
v_call: TRBV6-5
cdr3_nt: TGTGCCAGCAGCCTGACAGGGGATCATGGCTACACCTTC
cdr3_aa: CASSLTGDHGYTF

j_call: TRBJ1-1
clone_size: NA
d_call: TRBD1
v_call: TRBV11-3
cdr3_nt: TGTGCCAGCAGCTTGCAGGGGGAGAACACTGAAGCTTTCTTT
cdr3_aa: CASSLQGENTEAFF

j_call: TRBJ1-2
clone_size: NA
d_call: NA
v_call: TRBV6-5
cdr3_nt: TGTGCCAGCGCAAAGGAGATTCGGGGAAACTATGGCTACACCTTC
cdr3_aa: CASAKEIRGNYGYTF

j_call: TRBJ2-1
clone_size: NA
d_call: TRBD1
v_call: TRBV18
cdr3_nt: TGTGCCAGCTCACCACCGTTCGTACGACAGGGGGCGCGAAATGAGCAGTTCTTC
cdr3_aa: CASSPPFVRQGARNEQFF

j_call: TRBJ2-1
clone_size: once
d_call: NA
v_call: TRBV4-1
cdr3_nt: TGCGCCAGCAGCCAAGATGCGGGGCATTACAATGAGCAGTTCTTC
cdr3_aa: CASSQDAGHYNEQFF

j_call: TRBJ2-5
clone_size: NA
d_call: TRBD1
v_call: TRBV13
cdr3_nt: TGTGCCAGCAGCCCTCGGGACAGGGTACGAGAGACCCAGTACTTC
cdr3_aa: CASSPRDRVRETQYF

j_call: TRBJ1-4
clone_size: NA
d_call: NA
v_call: TRBV4-1
cdr3_nt: TGCGCCAGCAGCCAAACGCAAGATGAAAAACTGTTTTTT
cdr3_aa: CASSQTQDEKLFF

j_call: TRBJ1-4
clone_size: NA
d_call: NA
v_call: TRBV7-9
cdr3_nt: TGTGCCAGCTCGGGGGGGACTGCAAATGAAAAACTGTTTTTT
cdr3_aa: CASSGGTANEKLFF

j_call: TRBJ2-3
clone_size: NA
d_call: TRBD2
v_call: TRBV4-1
cdr3_nt: TGCGCCAGCAGCCAAGATCCGAGCGGGGGGTTCAGCGATACGCAGTATTTT
cdr3_aa: CASSQDPSGGFSDTQYF

j_call: TRBJ2-5
clone_size: NA
d_call: NA
v_call: TRBV9
cdr3_nt: TGTGCCAGCAGCGTAGAAACGGGGACTCAAAATACCCAGTACTTC
cdr3_aa: CASSVETGTQNTQYF

j_call: TRBJ2-5
clone_size: NA
d_call: NA
v_call: TRBV5-1
cdr3_nt: TGCGCCAGCAGCGCCGGTGAAGAGACCCAGTACTTC
cdr3_aa: CASSAGEETQYF

j_call: TRBJ1-5
clone_size: NA
d_call: TRBD1
v_call: TRBV3-1/TRBV3-2
cdr3_nt: TGTGCCAGCAGCTTTGGACAGGGTCGGAATCAGCCCCAGCATTTT
cdr3_aa: CASSFGQGRNQPQHF

j_call: TRBJ2-1
clone_size: NA
d_call: NA
v_call: TRBV14
cdr3_nt: TGTGCCAGCAGCCAAGTTCAGGGACTGCTCTACAATGAGCAGTTCTTC
cdr3_aa: CASSQVQGLLYNEQFF

j_call: TRBJ1-3
clone_size: once
d_call: NA
v_call: TRBV2
cdr3_nt: TGTGCCAGCCAGTCCGTGAGAAACACCATATATTTT
cdr3_aa: CASQSVRNTIYF

j_call: TRBJ1-1
clone_size: NA
d_call: NA
v_call: TRBV11-2
cdr3_nt: TGTGCCAGCAGCTTGGGTCGTGGGCCGGGCACTGAAGCTTTCTTT
cdr3_aa: CASSLGRGPGTEAFF

j_call: TRBJ1-5
clone_size: once
d_call: NA
v_call: TRBV28
cdr3_nt: TGTGCCAGCAGATTTGAGGGGGGGTATAGCAATCAGCCCCAGCATTTT
cdr3_aa: CASRFEGGYSNQPQHF

j_call: TRBJ2-3
clone_size: NA
d_call: NA
v_call: TRBV5-1
cdr3_nt: TGCGCCAGCAGCTTTCCCCTCGTAGGGTCAGATACGCAGTATTTT
cdr3_aa: CASSFPLVGSDTQYF

j_call: TRBJ1-5
clone_size: NA
d_call: NA
v_call: TRBV27
cdr3_nt: TGTGCCAGCAGTTTATTGGGGCTCAATCAGCCCCAGCATTTT
cdr3_aa: CASSLLGLNQPQHF

j_call: TRBJ2-2
clone_size: NA
d_call: NA
v_call: TRBV11-3
cdr3_nt: TGTGCCAGCAGCTTTGCCTACACCGGGGAGCTGTTTTTT
cdr3_aa: CASSFAYTGELFF

j_call: TRBJ1-1
clone_size: NA
d_call: TRBD1
v_call: TRBV6-5
cdr3_nt: TGTGCCAGCAGTCAGGGGGGCGCTGAAGCTTTCTTT
cdr3_aa: CASSQGGAEAFF

j_call: TRBJ1-1
clone_size: NA
d_call: NA
v_call: TRBV7-6
cdr3_nt: TGTGCCAGCAGCTTAGGAGGGGACCTGAACACTGAAGCTTTCTTT
cdr3_aa: CASSLGGDLNTEAFF

j_call: TRBJ1-2
clone_size: NA
d_call: TRBD1
v_call: TRBV3-1/TRBV3-2
cdr3_nt: TGTGCCAGCAGCCCTCTCAGGGGGCAGAGCTATGGCTACACCTTC
cdr3_aa: CASSPLRGQSYGYTF

j_call: TRBJ2-3
clone_size: once
d_call: TRBD1
v_call: TRBV5-8
cdr3_nt: TGTGCCAGCAGGCCAGGGGGTTCCACAGATACGCAGTATTTT
cdr3_aa: CASRPGGSTDTQYF

j_call: TRBJ1-6
clone_size: NA
d_call: TRBD1
v_call: TRBV30
cdr3_nt: TGTGCCTGGAGTGGACAGGGGACTGGTTCACCCCTCCACTTT
cdr3_aa: CAWSGQGTGSPLHF

j_call: TRBJ1-6
clone_size: once
d_call: NA
v_call: TRBV6-5
cdr3_nt: TGTGCCAGCAGCCCGCAGGGGAATTCACCCCTCCACTTT
cdr3_aa: CASSPQGNSPLHF

j_call: TRBJ2-2
clone_size: NA
d_call: NA
v_call: TRBV5-1
cdr3_nt: TGCGCCAGCAGCTTTCGGGGTGGGAACACCGGGGAGCTGTTTTTT
cdr3_aa: CASSFRGGNTGELFF

j_call: TRBJ2-5
clone_size: NA
d_call: TRBD1
v_call: TRBV18
cdr3_nt: TGTGCCAGCTCTCTCCGGGACAGCTTCTTCCAAGAGACCCAGTACTTC
cdr3_aa: CASSLRDSFFQETQYF

j_call: TRBJ1-6
clone_size: NA
d_call: NA
v_call: TRBV5-1
cdr3_nt: TGCGCCAGCAGCCACCAATCCGGGACCCCTAAGGACCCCCTCCACTTT
cdr3_aa: CASSHQSGTPKDPLHF

j_call: TRBJ1-6
clone_size: NA
d_call: NA
v_call: TRBV11-2
cdr3_nt: TGTGCCAGCAGCTTTCCCCGGGGGCTCTATAATTCACCCCTCCACTTT
cdr3_aa: CASSFPRGLYNSPLHF

j_call: TRBJ1-1
clone_size: NA
d_call: NA
v_call: TRBV5-1
cdr3_nt: TGCGCCAGCAGCTTGGGGATAACCGTGAACACTGAAGCTTTCTTT
cdr3_aa: CASSLGITVNTEAFF

j_call: TRBJ1-2
clone_size: NA
d_call: NA
v_call: TRBV3-1/TRBV3-2
cdr3_nt: TGTGCCAGCAGCCAGGGGACGAGTGGCTACACCTTC
cdr3_aa: CASSQGTSGYTF

j_call: TRBJ2-5
clone_size: NA
d_call: NA
v_call: TRBV3-1/TRBV3-2
cdr3_nt: TGTGCCAGCAGCCAGGGACCCCTCAGTCTAGAGACCCAGTACTTC
cdr3_aa: CASSQGPLSLETQYF

j_call: TRBJ2-3
clone_size: few
d_call: NA
v_call: TRBV7-9
cdr3_nt: TGTGCCAGCTGCGCAGATACGCAGTATTTT
cdr3_aa: CASCADTQYF

j_call: TRBJ1-1
clone_size: once
d_call: NA
v_call: TRBV5-5
cdr3_nt: TGTGCCAGCAGCTTGGAGGGGGGCCTAGGCACTGAAGCTTTCTTT
cdr3_aa: CASSLEGGLGTEAFF

j_call: TRBJ1-1
clone_size: NA
d_call: TRBD1
v_call: TRBV7-2
cdr3_nt: TGTGCCAGCAGCCGACAGGGGGCCACTGAAGCTTTCTTT
cdr3_aa: CASSRQGATEAFF

j_call: TRBJ1-1
clone_size: few
d_call: TRBD1
v_call: TRBV4-1
cdr3_nt: TGCGCCAGCAGCCGACAGGGAGGGAACACTGAAGCTTTCTTT
cdr3_aa: CASSRQGGNTEAFF

j_call: TRBJ1-3
clone_size: NA
d_call: NA
v_call: TRBV5-1
cdr3_nt: TGCGCCAGCAGCTTGGGGCCCGCGGCTGGAAACACCATATATTTT
cdr3_aa: CASSLGPAAGNTIYF

j_call: TRBJ1-1
clone_size: once
d_call: NA
v_call: TRBV5-1
cdr3_nt: TGCGCCAGCAGCTTGGGAATACAGGGGAACACTGAAGCTTTCTTT
cdr3_aa: CASSLGIQGNTEAFF

j_call: TRBJ2-1
clone_size: NA
d_call: NA
v_call: TRBV12-3/TRBV12-4
cdr3_nt: TGTGCCAGCAGTTTCGGAAATGAGCAGTTCTTC
cdr3_aa: CASSFGNEQFF

j_call: TRBJ2-2
clone_size: NA
d_call: TRBD1
v_call: TRBV28
cdr3_nt: TGTGCCAGCAGTCCGTACAGGGGTAACGCCGGGGAGCTGTTTTTT
cdr3_aa: CASSPYRGNAGELFF

j_call: TRBJ1-1
clone_size: NA
d_call: NA
v_call: TRBV5-1
cdr3_nt: TGCGCCAGCAGCTTTCAGGGTATGAACACTGAAGCTTTCTTT
cdr3_aa: CASSFQGMNTEAFF

j_call: TRBJ2-3
clone_size: NA
d_call: TRBD2
v_call: TRBV9
cdr3_nt: TGTGCCAGCAGCGTAGGGGCGGGGGTCGACACAGATACGCAGTATTTT
cdr3_aa: CASSVGAGVDTDTQYF

j_call: TRBJ1-2
clone_size: NA
d_call: NA
v_call: TRBV28
cdr3_nt: TGTGCCAGCAGTTTACCGCAGGGGCGGGGTGGCTACACCTTC
cdr3_aa: CASSLPQGRGGYTF

j_call: TRBJ2-2
clone_size: NA
d_call: TRBD1
v_call: TRBV19
cdr3_nt: TGTGCCAGTAGTCCTGGTACGACAGGGAATATCGGGGAGCTGTTTTTT
cdr3_aa: CASSPGTTGNIGELFF

j_call: TRBJ2-1
clone_size: NA
d_call: TRBD2
v_call: TRBV6-4
cdr3_nt: TGTGCCAGCAGTGACTCACCGGGGGGGCTCTACAATGAGCAGTTCTTC
cdr3_aa: CASSDSPGGLYNEQFF

j_call: TRBJ1-1
clone_size: NA
d_call: TRBD1
v_call: TRBV28
cdr3_nt: TGTGCCAGCAGTCCTCCGGGACAGGGGAAGCTTGAAGCTTTCTTT
cdr3_aa: CASSPPGQGKLEAFF

j_call: TRBJ1-2
clone_size: NA
d_call: NA
v_call: TRBV6-5
cdr3_nt: TGTGCCAGCAGTTACTGGTCAAAGGACTATGGCTACACCTTC
cdr3_aa: CASSYWSKDYGYTF

j_call: TRBJ1-2
clone_size: NA
d_call: NA
v_call: TRBV3-1/TRBV3-2
cdr3_nt: TGTGCCAGCAGCCAAGGTCTCCAACTACTTAACTATGGCTACACCTTC
cdr3_aa: CASSQGLQLLNYGYTF

j_call: TRBJ1-6
clone_size: NA
d_call: NA
v_call: TRBV3-1/TRBV3-2
cdr3_nt: TGTGCCAGCAGCCTCCCGACGAGGGATTCACCCCTCCACTTT
cdr3_aa: CASSLPTRDSPLHF

j_call: TRBJ2-1
clone_size: NA
d_call: TRBD2
v_call: TRBV6-1
cdr3_nt: TGTGCCAGCAGTGGAGTAGCGGGGAGCTCCTACAATGAGCAGTTCTTC
cdr3_aa: CASSGVAGSSYNEQFF

j_call: TRBJ1-1
clone_size: NA
d_call: TRBD1
v_call: TRBV15
cdr3_nt: TGTGCCACCAGTTCGACAGGGGGGCCTAACGCCGCTTTCTTT
cdr3_aa: CATSSTGGPNAAFF

j_call: TRBJ2-2
clone_size: NA
d_call: TRBD1
v_call: TRBV6-4
cdr3_nt: TGTGCCAGCAGTGACGAGGGGGCAGAGACCGGGGAGCTGTTTTTT
cdr3_aa: CASSDEGAETGELFF

j_call: TRBJ2-7
clone_size: NA
d_call: TRBD1
v_call: TRBV12-3/TRBV12-4
cdr3_nt: TGTGCCAGCAGTTTATACAGGGGGCTGGAGCAGTACTTC
cdr3_aa: CASSLYRGLEQYF

j_call: TRBJ1-1
clone_size: NA
d_call: TRBD1
v_call: TRBV30
cdr3_nt: TGTGCCTGGGCCAGGGGGCTCACTGAAGCTTTCTTT
cdr3_aa: CAWARGLTEAFF